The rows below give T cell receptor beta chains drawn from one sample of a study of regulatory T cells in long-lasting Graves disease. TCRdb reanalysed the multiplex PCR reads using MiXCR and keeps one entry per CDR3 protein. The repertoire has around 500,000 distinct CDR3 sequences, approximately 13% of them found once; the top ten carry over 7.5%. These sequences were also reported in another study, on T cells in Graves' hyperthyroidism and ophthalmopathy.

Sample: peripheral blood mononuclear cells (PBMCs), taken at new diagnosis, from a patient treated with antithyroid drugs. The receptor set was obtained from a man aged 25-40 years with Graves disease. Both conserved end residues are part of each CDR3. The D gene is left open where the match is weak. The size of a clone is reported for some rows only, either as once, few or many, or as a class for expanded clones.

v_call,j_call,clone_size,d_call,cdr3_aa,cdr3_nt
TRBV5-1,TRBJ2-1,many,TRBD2,CASSSIAGGASYNEQFF,TGCGCCAGCAGCTCAATAGCGGGAGGGGCCTCCTACAATGAGCAGTTCTTC
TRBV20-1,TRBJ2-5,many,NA,CSASYRGKGTQYF,TGCAGTGCTAGTTATCGGGGAAAGGGGACCCAGTACTTC
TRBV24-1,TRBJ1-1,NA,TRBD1,CATSQGALTEAFF,TGTGCCACCAGCCAGGGGGCGCTTACTGAAGCTTTCTTT
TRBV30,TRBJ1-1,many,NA,CAWRRDTEAFF,TGTGCCTGGAGGAGGGATACTGAAGCTTTCTTT
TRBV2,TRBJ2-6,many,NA,CASSERSGANVLTF,TGTGCCAGCAGTGAACGGTCCGGGGCCAACGTCCTGACTTTC
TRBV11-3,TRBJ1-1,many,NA,CASSLQDGTEAFF,TGTGCCAGCAGCTTGCAGGATGGGACTGAAGCTTTCTTT
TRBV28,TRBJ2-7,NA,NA,CAVTSVYEQYF,TGTGCCGTAACTAGTGTCTACGAGCAGTACTTC
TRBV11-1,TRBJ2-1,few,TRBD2,CASSPGLAGRNEQFF,TGTGCCAGCAGCCCGGGACTAGCGGGAAGGAATGAGCAGTTCTTC
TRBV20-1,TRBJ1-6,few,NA,CSAKKFGEKPLHF,TGCAGTGCTAAAAAGTTCGGGGAAAAACCCCTCCACTTT
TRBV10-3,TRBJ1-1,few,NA,CAISVQEKNTEAFF,TGTGCCATCAGTGTCCAGGAAAAGAACACTGAAGCTTTCTTT
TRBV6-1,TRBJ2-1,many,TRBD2,CASSHLSGRSRSYNEQFF,TGTGCCAGCAGTCACCTTAGCGGGAGGTCCCGCTCCTACAATGAGCAGTTCTTC
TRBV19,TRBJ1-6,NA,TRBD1,CASSQRRGQNSPLHF,TGTGCCAGTAGCCAAAGGAGGGGACAGAATTCACCCCTCCACTTT
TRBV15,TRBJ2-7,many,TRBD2,CATSRARDYSYEQYF,TGTGCCACCAGCAGAGCTCGGGACTACTCCTACGAGCAGTACTTC
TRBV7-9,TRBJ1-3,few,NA,CASSLGVESGNTIYF,TGTGCCAGCAGCTTAGGTGTTGAGTCTGGAAACACCATATATTTT
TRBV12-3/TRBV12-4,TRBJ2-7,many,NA,CASRPSSVKGYEQYF,TGTGCCAGCAGACCCTCTAGCGTGAAGGGCTACGAGCAGTACTTC
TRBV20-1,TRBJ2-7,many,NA,CSAINRQAYEQYF,TGCAGTGCTATCAATCGGCAGGCCTACGAGCAGTACTTC